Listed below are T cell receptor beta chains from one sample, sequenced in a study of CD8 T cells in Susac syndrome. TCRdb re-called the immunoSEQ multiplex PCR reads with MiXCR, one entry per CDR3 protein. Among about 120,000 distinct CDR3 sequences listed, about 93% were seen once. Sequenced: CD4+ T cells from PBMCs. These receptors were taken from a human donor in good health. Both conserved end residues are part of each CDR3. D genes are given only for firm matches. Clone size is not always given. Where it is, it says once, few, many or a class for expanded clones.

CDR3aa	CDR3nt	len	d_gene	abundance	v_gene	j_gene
CASSPDGLAKNIQYF	TGTGCCAGCTCACCGGACGGACTAGCCAAAAACATTCAGTACTTC	15	NA	NA	TRBV18	TRBJ2-4
CASRPSTGTYEQYF	TGTGCCAGCAGACCATCTACTGGGACCTACGAGCAGTACTTC	14	NA	NA	TRBV7-2	TRBJ2-7
CASNQHRDQPQHF	TGTGCCAGCAACCAACACAGAGATCAGCCCCAGCATTTT	13	NA	once	TRBV7-2	TRBJ1-5
CASSITYYNSPLHF	TGTGCCAGCAGTATTACATACTATAATTCACCCCTCCACTTT	14	NA	NA	TRBV2	TRBJ1-6
CASSVAGGSGYTF	TGTGCCAGCAGCGTGGCCGGGGGCTCTGGCTACACCTTC	13	NA	NA	TRBV5-6	TRBJ1-2
CASSLGGPTSYSYEQYF	TGCGCCAGCAGCTTGGGGGGGCCGACTAGCTACTCCTACGAGCAGTACTTC	17	NA	NA	TRBV5-1	TRBJ2-7
CASSLGKNTEAFF	TGTGCCAGCAGTTTAGGGAAGAACACTGAAGCTTTCTTT	13	NA	NA	TRBV12-3/TRBV12-4	TRBJ1-1
CAIRGGLNTGELFF	TGTGCCATCAGAGGCGGGCTAAACACCGGGGAGCTGTTTTTT	14	NA	once	TRBV10-3	TRBJ2-2
CASSESRPWTGELFF	TGTGCCAGCAGTGAATCGAGGCCGTGGACCGGGGAGCTGTTTTTT	15	NA	NA	TRBV6-1	TRBJ2-2
CASTAGGKNNEQFF	TGTGCCAGCACCGCTGGGGGTAAGAACAATGAGCAGTTCTTC	14	NA	once	TRBV27	TRBJ2-1
CSARPQRTGGLVNTEAFF	TGCAGTGCTAGACCCCAAAGAACAGGGGGCTTAGTGAACACTGAAGCTTTCTTT	18	TRBD1	NA	TRBV20-1	TRBJ1-1
CASSEYLVNTIYF	TGTGCCAGCAGTGAATACTTGGTGAACACCATATATTTT	13	NA	once	TRBV25-1	TRBJ1-3
CASLFNRGVFQDEQFF	TGTGCCAGCCTCTTTAACAGGGGGGTTTTCCAGGATGAGCAGTTCTTC	16	TRBD1	NA	TRBV12-3/TRBV12-4	TRBJ2-1
CASSMSKGAEGYTF	TGTGCCAGCAGCATGTCGAAGGGGGCGGAGGGCTACACCTTC	14	TRBD1	NA	TRBV7-2	TRBJ1-2
CASTGIDSSGELFF	TGCGCCAGCACCGGTATAGACAGCTCGGGGGAGCTGTTTTTT	14	NA	NA	TRBV5-1	TRBJ2-2
CASSSTERSYNEQFF	TGTGCCAGCAGCTCTACCGAGCGCTCCTACAATGAGCAGTTCTTC	15	NA	NA	TRBV5-4	TRBJ2-1
CASSQEWGRGATEAFF	TGTGCCAGCAGCCAAGAGTGGGGCAGGGGGGCCACTGAAGCTTTCTTT	16	TRBD1	NA	TRBV14	TRBJ1-1
CASSEADPNQPQHF	TGTGCCAGCAGTGAGGCAGATCCTAATCAGCCCCAGCATTTT	14	NA	NA	TRBV2	TRBJ1-5
CAISRDPNYGYTF	TGTGCCATAAGCAGAGACCCGAACTATGGCTACACCTTC	13	NA	NA	TRBV10-3	TRBJ1-2
CASSLDRDVGGYTF	TGTGCCAGCAGTCTCGACAGGGACGTCGGGGGCTACACCTTC	14	TRBD1	NA	TRBV6-1	TRBJ1-2
CATSDPASGNEQFF	TGTGCCACCAGTGATCCCGCCTCAGGGAATGAGCAGTTCTTC	14	NA	NA	TRBV24-1	TRBJ2-1
CASRGSGNTIYF	TGTGCCAGCCGTGGCTCTGGAAACACCATATATTTT	12	NA	NA	TRBV7-3	TRBJ1-3
CASRGEVSEAFF	TGCGCCAGCAGAGGGGAGGTCTCTGAAGCTTTCTTT	12	NA	NA	TRBV5-1	TRBJ1-1
CASSQDLRGTEAFF	TGTGCCAGCAGCCAAGATCTGAGGGGGACTGAAGCTTTCTTT	14	NA	NA	TRBV14	TRBJ1-1
CASSKALWAREGGAGANVLTF	TGTGCCAGCAGCAAAGCGCTTTGGGCGCGGGAAGGAGGGGCTGGGGCCAACGTCCTGACTTTC	21	NA	NA	TRBV21-1	TRBJ2-6
CASSLSGAGSYRPYTQYF	TGTGCCAGCAGCTTAAGTGGTGCAGGGAGCTACCGGCCCTATACGCAGTATTTT	18	NA	NA	TRBV7-9	TRBJ2-3
CASSQSDREGSNQPQHF	TGCGCCAGCAGTCAATCTGATCGGGAGGGGAGCAATCAGCCCCAGCATTTT	17	NA	NA	TRBV23-1	TRBJ1-5
CASSYSTGTEAFF	TGTGCCAGCAGTTACTCGACGGGCACTGAAGCTTTCTTT	13	NA	once	TRBV6-2/TRBV6-3	TRBJ1-1
CASSYLGRGAYEQYF	TGTGCCAGCAGTTATTTGGGCAGGGGAGCCTACGAGCAGTACTTC	15	NA	NA	TRBV6-5	TRBJ2-7
CAWSPDGNSPLHF	TGTGCCTGGAGCCCAGATGGAAATTCACCCCTCCACTTT	13	NA	NA	TRBV30	TRBJ1-6